A single sample gave rise to the 14 T cell receptor beta chains below, sequenced in a study of spatial heterogeneity in lung cancer. A single record per CDR3 protein comes from TCRdb applying MiXCR to the 5' RACE reads. In the table there are tens of thousands of distinct CDR3 sequences, roughly 8.1% of which are singletons. Time point: blood at routine non-recurrence follow-up after resection. The sequenced material consisted of unsorted whole RNA from tumor, nontumor lung or frozen PBMC. The starting material was PBMCs, obtained at follow-up. The receptor set was obtained from a female donor with early-stage non-small cell lung cancer.

This sequence joins TRBV13 and TRBJ1-5; D possibly corresponds to TRBD1 (5 bases). Trimming stripped 5 bases from V and 0 bases from J, with 8 bases between. The CDR3 loop spans 14 amino acids. Germline loops: CDR1 PRHDT, CDR2 FYEKMQ (reference sequence). The CDR3 here is CASSLQGSNQPQHF. In DNA, the CDR3 is TGTGCCAGCAGCCTTCAGGGTAGCAATCAGCCCCAGCATTTT.

This clonotype was seen many times. The chain uses TRBV7-9 and TRBJ2-6, with D maybe TRBD2 (5 bases). The CDR3 extends over 17 amino acids. V shed 1 base and J shed 0 bases, with 10 bases lying between them. The germline CDR1 and CDR2 sequences are SEHNR and FQNEAQ (reference sequence). In DNA, the CDR3 is TGTGCCAGCAGCTTAGTAGCGAAGGGCTCTGGGGCCAACGTCCTGACTTTC. Translated, it gives CASSLVAKGSGANVLTF.

This clonotype was seen many times. The chain has TRBV6-5 and TRBJ1-1; D gene ambiguous. This CDR3 is built from 14 residues. Trimming left V 8 bases short and J 0 bases short, with 13 bases between. The germline CDR1 and CDR2 sequences are MNHEY and SVGAGI. The CDR3 reads CASFTWGLNTEAFF. As DNA, the CDR3 is TGTGCCAGCTTTACTTGGGGTTTGAACACTGAAGCTTTCTTT.

The chain joins TRBV18 to TRBJ2-1, with D perhaps matching TRBD2 (6 bases). The length of the CDR3 is 14 residues. The V end was cut by 3 bases, the J end by 8 bases, with 14 bases between. Per the germline V gene, CDR1 is KGHSH and CDR2 is LQKENI. CDR3 bases: TGTGCCAGCTCACCGTCATCGGGGGAGGATGAGCAGTTCTTC. Amino acid sequence: CASSPSSGEDEQFF.

This chain joins TRBV20-1 and TRBJ2-7; 7 bases agree with TRBD1. Germline assignment: CDR1 DFQATT and CDR2 SNEGSKA (reference sequence). The CDR3 is made up of 16 amino acids. V lost 0 bases, J lost 1 base, and 9 bases stayed unmatched. The CDR3 region has the DNA TGCAGTGCTAGAGAAGGTGGGCGGACAGGATCCTACGAGCAGTACTTC. Its translation: CSAREGGRTGSYEQYF.

This clonotype came up many times. The gene calls are TRBV7-8 and TRBJ2-3; TRBD2 matches at 9 bases. The CDR3 has 15 residues. V lost 2 bases and J lost 0; bases outside the gene matches: 0. The germline gives CDR1 SGHVS, CDR2 FQNEAQ. CDR3 nucleotide sequence: TGTGCCAGCAGCTTACTAGCGGGGAGCACAGATACGCAGTATTTT. This sequence encodes CASSLLAGSTDTQYF.

This clonotype turned up a few times. This chain uses TRBV28 with TRBJ2-7, with no clear D. Germline CDR1 is MDHEN and CDR2 is SYDVKM. V was clipped by 6 bases and J by 9 bases, with 21 bases between them. The CDR3 is 14 amino acids. This CDR3 reads CASSAPGSMGGQYF. Here the CDR3 DNA reads TGTGCCAGCAGCGCCCCCGGATCGATGGGCGGGCAGTACTTC.

This clonotype has only a few counts. The rearrangement joins TRBV6-5 to TRBJ1-1; tentatively, D is TRBD1 (6 bases). Germline CDR1 and CDR2: MNHEY and SVGAGI. Trimming took 6 bases from V and 5 from J, leaving 10 bases between them. The CDR3 length is 12 residues. The CDR3 nucleotides read TGTGCCAGCAGACAGGGTCGGACTGAAGCTTTCTTT. Amino acids: CASRQGRTEAFF.

This clonotype came up a few times. The V gene is TRBV20-1, the J gene TRBJ2-2; 8 bases line up with TRBD2. V lost 2 bases to trimming and J lost 1 base; unmatched junction nucleotides: 0. Germline V lookup: CDR1 DFQATT, CDR2 SNEGSKA (reference sequence). This CDR3 contains 14 residues. CDR3 coding DNA: TGCAGTGCTAGAACTAGCGGGAACACCGGGGAGCTGTTTTTT. Amino acid sequence: CSARTSGNTGELFF.

Only a few counts were recorded for this clonotype. The chain carries TRBV4-1 and TRBJ1-2; the match to TRBD1 covers 8 bases. V dropped 4 bases and J dropped 6; count of bases not matched to a gene: 13. Looked up from germline, CDR1 is MGHRA and CDR2 is YSYEKL. The CDR3 covers 16 residues. CDR3 protein: CASSRAQGELGNGYTF. DNA of the CDR3: TGCGCCAGCAGCCGGGCACAGGGGGAATTAGGGAATGGCTACACCTTC.

The chain uses TRBV15 and TRBJ2-7; no clear D. The CDR3 consists of 14 residues. V lost 0 bases to trimming and J lost 8 bases, with 14 bases between them. Germline V gene lookup returns CDR1 LNHNV and CDR2 YYDKDF (reference sequence). CDR3 nucleotides: TGTGCCACCAGCAGAGATCTATCAGGCCGGAAGCAGTACTTC. Its protein product is CATSRDLSGRKQYF.

Worth noting for this clonotype: A read error may explain this, as a much larger clone is one base away. The CDR3, as DNA: TGTGCCAGCAGTGAAAGTATACCACGCACATATACGCAGTATTTT. Translated: CASSESIPRTYTQYF. V gene TRBV6-1 combines with J gene TRBJ2-3; D unresolved. Germline V CDR1 and CDR2: MNHNS, SASEGT. The CDR3 loop spans 15 amino acids.

In its sample, this clonotype was seen a few times. The chain recombines TRBV27 with TRBJ2-3; the D gene is possibly TRBD2 (7 bases). The CDR3 has 14 residues. V lost 3 bases, J lost 5 bases, and 12 bases lay in between. The V gene's germline CDR1 is MNHEY and CDR2 SMNVEV (reference sequence). CDR3 protein: CASSFNREGDTQYF. The CDR3 bases are TGTGCCAGCAGTTTTAACAGGGAGGGAGATACGCAGTATTTT.

This clonotype was seen only a few times. This chain's CDR3 is CASSLEGHLTYNEQFF. The CDR3 coding sequence is TGTGCCAGCAGCTTAGAGGGCCACCTTACCTACAATGAGCAGTTCTTC. V usage is TRBV7-2 and J usage is TRBJ2-1, with D uncertain. CDR3 length: 16 amino acids. Germline loops: CDR1 SGHTA, CDR2 FQGNSA. Trimming removed 1 base from V and 2 bases from J, with 12 bases in between.